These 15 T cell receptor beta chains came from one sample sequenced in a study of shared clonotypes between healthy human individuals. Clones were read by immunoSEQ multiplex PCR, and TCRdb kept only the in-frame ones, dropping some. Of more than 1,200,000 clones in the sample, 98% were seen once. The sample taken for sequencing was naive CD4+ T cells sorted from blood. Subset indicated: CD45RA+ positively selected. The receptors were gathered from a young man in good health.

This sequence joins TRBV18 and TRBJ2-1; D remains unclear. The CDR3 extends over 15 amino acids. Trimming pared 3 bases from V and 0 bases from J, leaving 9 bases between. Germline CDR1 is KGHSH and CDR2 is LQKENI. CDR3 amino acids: CASSPGYSSYNEQFF. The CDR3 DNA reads TGTGCCAGCTCACCGGGGTATAGCTCCTACAATGAGCAGTTCTTC. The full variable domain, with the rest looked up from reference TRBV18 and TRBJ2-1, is NAGVMQNPRHLVRRRGQEARLRCSPMKGHSHVYWYRQLPEEGLKFMVYLQKENIIDESGMPKERFSAEFPKEGPSILRIQQVVRGDSAAYFCASSPGYSSYNEQFFGPGTRLTVL.

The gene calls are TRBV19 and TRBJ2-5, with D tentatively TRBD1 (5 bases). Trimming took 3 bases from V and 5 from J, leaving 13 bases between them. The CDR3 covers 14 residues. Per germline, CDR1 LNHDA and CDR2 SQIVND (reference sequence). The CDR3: CASSMAGIPETQYF. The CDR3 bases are TGTGCCAGTAGTATGGCAGGGATCCCGGAGACCCAGTACTTC.

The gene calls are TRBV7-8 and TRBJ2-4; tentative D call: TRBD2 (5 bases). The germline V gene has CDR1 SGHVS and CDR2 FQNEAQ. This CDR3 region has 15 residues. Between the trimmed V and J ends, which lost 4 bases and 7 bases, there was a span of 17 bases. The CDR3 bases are TGTGCCAGCAGCTCCAATTTTGGGCCGGGGAACATTCAGTACTTC. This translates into CASSSNFGPGNIQYF.

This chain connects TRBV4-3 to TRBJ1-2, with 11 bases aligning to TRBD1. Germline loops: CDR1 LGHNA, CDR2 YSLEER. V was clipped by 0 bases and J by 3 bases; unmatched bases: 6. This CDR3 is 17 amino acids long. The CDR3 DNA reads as TGCGCCAGCAGCCAAGATCCCGGACAGGGGGCCTACTATGGCTACACCTTC. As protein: CASSQDPGQGAYYGYTF.

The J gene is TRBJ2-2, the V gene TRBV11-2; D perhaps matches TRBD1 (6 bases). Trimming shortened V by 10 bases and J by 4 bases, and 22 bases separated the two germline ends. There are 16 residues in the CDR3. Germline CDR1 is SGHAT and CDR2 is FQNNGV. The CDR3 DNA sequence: TGTGCCACCTACCGGTTAGCTCTCAGGGGCACCGGGGAGCTGTTTTTT. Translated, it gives CATYRLALRGTGELFF.

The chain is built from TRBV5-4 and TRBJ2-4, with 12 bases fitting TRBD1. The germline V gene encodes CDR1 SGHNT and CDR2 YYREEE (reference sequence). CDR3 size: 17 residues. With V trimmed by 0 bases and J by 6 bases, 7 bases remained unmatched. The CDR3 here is CASSLGGQGAVGNIQYF. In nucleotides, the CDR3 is TGTGCCAGCAGCTTGGGGGGACAGGGGGCGGTTGGAAACATTCAGTACTTC.

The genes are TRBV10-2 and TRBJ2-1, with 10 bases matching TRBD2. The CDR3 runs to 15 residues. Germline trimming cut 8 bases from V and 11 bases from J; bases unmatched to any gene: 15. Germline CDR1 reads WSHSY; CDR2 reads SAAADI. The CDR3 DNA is TGCGCCAGCGCCGTGGCTAGCGGGAGTCCCCACAAGCAGTTCTTC. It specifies CASAVASGSPHKQFF.

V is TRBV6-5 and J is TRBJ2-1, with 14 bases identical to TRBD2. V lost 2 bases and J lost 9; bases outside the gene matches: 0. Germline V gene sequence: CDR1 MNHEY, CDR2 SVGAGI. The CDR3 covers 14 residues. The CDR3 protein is CASSYGTSGSEQFF. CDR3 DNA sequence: TGTGCCAGCAGTTACGGGACTAGCGGGAGTGAGCAGTTCTTC.

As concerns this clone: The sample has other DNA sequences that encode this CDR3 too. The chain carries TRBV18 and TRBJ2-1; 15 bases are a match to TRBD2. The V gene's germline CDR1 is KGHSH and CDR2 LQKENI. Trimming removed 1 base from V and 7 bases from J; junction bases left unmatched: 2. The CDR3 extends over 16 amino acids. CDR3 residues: CASSPRTSGRGNEQFF. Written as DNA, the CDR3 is TGTGCCAGCTCACCACGGACTAGCGGGAGGGGGAATGAGCAGTTCTTC.

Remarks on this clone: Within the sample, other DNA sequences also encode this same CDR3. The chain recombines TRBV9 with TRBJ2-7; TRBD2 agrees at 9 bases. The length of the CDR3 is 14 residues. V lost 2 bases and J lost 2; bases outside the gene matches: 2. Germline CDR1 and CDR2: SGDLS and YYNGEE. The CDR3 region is CASSVAGGTYEQYF. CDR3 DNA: TGTGCCAGCAGCGTTGCGGGAGGGACCTACGAGCAGTACTTC.

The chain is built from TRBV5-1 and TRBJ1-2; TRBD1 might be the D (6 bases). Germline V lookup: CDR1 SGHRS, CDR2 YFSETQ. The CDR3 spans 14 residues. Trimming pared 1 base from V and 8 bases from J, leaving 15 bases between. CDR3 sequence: CASSLRQQGYGYTF. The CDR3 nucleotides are TGCGCCAGCAGCTTGCGCCAACAGGGTTACGGCTACACCTTC.

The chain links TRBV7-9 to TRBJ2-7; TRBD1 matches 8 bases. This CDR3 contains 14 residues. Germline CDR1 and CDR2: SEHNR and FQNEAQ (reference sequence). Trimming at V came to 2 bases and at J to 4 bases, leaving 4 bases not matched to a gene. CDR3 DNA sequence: TGTGCCAGCAGCTTACCAGGGGGCACATACGAGCAGTACTTC. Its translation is CASSLPGGTYEQYF. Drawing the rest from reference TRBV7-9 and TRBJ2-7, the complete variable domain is DTGVSQNPRHKITKRGQNVTFRCDPISEHNRLYWYRQTLGQGPEFLTYFQNEAQLEKSRLLSDRFSAERPKGSFSTLEIQRTEQGDSAMYLCASSLPGGTYEQYFGPGTRLTVT.

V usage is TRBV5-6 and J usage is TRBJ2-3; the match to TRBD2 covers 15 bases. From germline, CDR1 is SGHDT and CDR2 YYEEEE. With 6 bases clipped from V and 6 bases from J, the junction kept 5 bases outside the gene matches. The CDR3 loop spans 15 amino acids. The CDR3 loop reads CASTRTSGRDDTQYF. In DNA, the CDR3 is TGTGCCAGCACCCGGACTAGCGGGAGGGATGATACGCAGTATTTT.

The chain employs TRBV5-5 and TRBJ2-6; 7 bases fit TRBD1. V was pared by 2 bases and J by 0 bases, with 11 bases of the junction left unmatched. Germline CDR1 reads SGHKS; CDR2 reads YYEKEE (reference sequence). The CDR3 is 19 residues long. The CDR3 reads CASSFLTGVLPSGANVLTF. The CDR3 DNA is TGTGCCAGCAGCTTCCTTACAGGGGTCCTCCCCTCTGGGGCCAACGTCCTGACTTTC.

The CDR3 DNA follows: TGTGCCAGCAGCTTGCATCCGACCGGGGAGCTGTTTTTT. It specifies CASSLHPTGELFF. The chain combines TRBV11-3 with TRBJ2-2, with unresolved D. The CDR3 has 13 residues. Germline CDR1 SGHNT, CDR2 YENEEA. Trimming left V 3 bases short and J 5 bases short, with 7 bases between.